Each of the 32 T cell receptor beta chains below was sequenced from the same sample in a study of T-cell memory formation after mild COVID-19. TCRdb ran MiXCR on the 5' RACE reads and lists one entry per CDR3 protein. The table includes 100,000 or so distinct CDR3 sequences, roughly 10% detected once. Sequencing was performed on PBMCs or a T cell subset sorted from them (not recorded which). These receptors all stem from a man between 18 and 35 years old who had mild COVID-19 (a few samples of this study predate the infection). Cell type and time point are not known.

This clonotype turned up a few times. The V and J genes are TRBV2 and TRBJ2-1; 7 bases line up with TRBD2. CDR1 and CDR2 (germline): SNHLY, FYNNEI. After removal of 8 bases from V and 3 bases from J, the junction contained 10 bases not matched to a gene. The CDR3 covers 15 residues. The CDR3 spells CASQNPGRVYNEQFF. The CDR3 DNA sequence: TGTGCCAGCCAGAATCCGGGGAGGGTCTACAATGAGCAGTTCTTC.

This clonotype was counted a few times. The CDR3 DNA sequence: TGTGCCAGCACCGGACAGGCCTACGAGCAGTACTTC. This codes for CASTGQAYEQYF. The chain couples TRBV6-5 to TRBJ2-7; 7 bases line up with TRBD1. The V gene's germline CDR1 is MNHEY and CDR2 SVGAGI. CDR3 length equals 12 residues. Losses at the gene ends were 7 bases for V and 2 bases for J; bases not matched to a gene: 2.

Only a few counts were recorded for this clonotype. The V gene is TRBV20-1, the J gene TRBJ2-5, with D uncertain. CDR1 is DFQATT, CDR2 SNEGSKA, per germline (reference sequence). With 1 base removed from V and 4 bases from J, the gap between germline ends came to 10 bases. The CDR3 extends over 13 amino acids. The CDR3 DNA reads TGCAGTGCTAGAGGTTGGGCTCCAGAGACCCAGTACTTC. This codes for CSARGWAPETQYF.

The chain has TRBV27 and TRBJ2-1; tentative D call: TRBD1 (5 bases). This CDR3 region has 16 residues. Deletions cut 8 bases from V and 0 bases from J, with 17 bases between. Germline loops: CDR1 MNHEY, CDR2 SMNVEV (reference sequence). This CDR3 reads CASGILDTSSYNEQFF. The CDR3 region has the DNA TGTGCCAGCGGCATTTTGGACACCAGCTCCTACAATGAGCAGTTCTTC.

This clonotype appeared a few times. V usage is TRBV5-1 and J usage is TRBJ2-7, with TRBD1 identical over 7 bases. Trimming cost V 7 bases and J 3 bases; bases outside gene matches: 13. Germline assignment: CDR1 SGHRS and CDR2 YFSETQ. The CDR3 has 15 amino acids. For the CDR3, the DNA is TGCGCCAGCTCGATCGGGACAGCTTCACTCTACGAGCAGTACTTC. Residues: CASSIGTASLYEQYF.

Only a few counts were recorded for this clonotype. V usage is TRBV19 and J usage is TRBJ2-1, with TRBD2 identical over 7 bases. The J segment lost 2 bases and the V segment lost 6 bases, leaving 4 bases of the junction unmatched. Germline-derived CDR1 and CDR2 are LNHDA and SQIVND (reference sequence). The CDR3 covers 14 residues. CDR3 loop: CASRPGGTYNEQFF. The CDR3 region has the DNA TGTGCCAGTAGACCCGGGGGGACCTACAATGAGCAGTTCTTC.

The J gene is TRBJ2-4, the V gene TRBV27; 11 positions match TRBD2. The CDR3 totals 13 residues. The V gene end was trimmed by 8 bases and the J gene end by 6 bases; junction bases not matched to a gene: 3. CDR1 is MNHEY, CDR2 SMNVEV, per germline (reference sequence). In nucleotides, the CDR3 is TGTGCCAGCGCCCTAGCGGGGGGAAACATTCAGTACTTC. This codes for CASALAGGNIQYF.

This clonotype was recorded a few times. The V gene is TRBV7-9, the J gene TRBJ2-7; the match to TRBD2 covers 8 bases. With V trimmed by 1 base and J by 4 bases, 6 bases remained unmatched. Germline V gene lookup returns CDR1 SEHNR and CDR2 FQNEAQ (reference sequence). The length of the CDR3 is 15 residues. CDR3 protein: CASSLESGGQYEQYF. For the CDR3, the DNA is TGTGCCAGCAGCTTAGAAAGCGGGGGACAATACGAGCAGTACTTC.

This clonotype was recorded many times. The chain recombines TRBV7-6 with TRBJ1-1, with D hard to call. V was pared by 8 bases and J by 1 base, with 11 bases between. The CDR3 runs 13 residues. From germline, CDR1 is SGHVS and CDR2 FNYEAQ. This CDR3 reads CASRGPTNTEAFF. The CDR3 nucleotides are TGTGCCAGCCGCGGGCCTACGAACACTGAAGCTTTCTTT. Full variable domain (rest looked up from reference TRBV7-6 and TRBJ1-1): GAGVSQSPRYKVTKRGQDVALRCDPISGHVSLYWYRQALGQGPEFLTYFNYEAQQDKSGLPNDRFSAERPEGSISTLTIQRTEQRDSAMYRCASRGPTNTEAFFGQGTRLTVV.

The chain joins TRBV6-5 to TRBJ2-3; D is uncertain. This CDR3 is 13 amino acids long. In germline, CDR1 is MNHEY, CDR2 SVGAGI. V shed 7 bases and J shed 3 bases, with 11 bases lying between them. The CDR3 protein is CASTDGRTDTQYF. The CDR3 nucleotides are TGTGCCAGCACCGACGGAAGGACAGATACGCAGTATTTT.

On this clonotype itself: At one boundary the junction diverges from the germline segment, which might be a read error. CDR3 protein: CASSIASYSEQFF. DNA for the CDR3: TGTGCCAGTAGTATCGCTAGCTACAGTGAGCAGTTCTTC. This chain links TRBV19 with TRBJ2-1; the D gene is possibly TRBD2 (5 bases). The CDR3 has 13 amino acids. Germline V CDR1 and CDR2: LNHDA, SQIVND (reference sequence).

The rearrangement links TRBV4-1 to TRBJ2-1; D is possibly TRBD1 (8 bases). CDR1 MGHRA and CDR2 YSYEKL come from the germline V gene. The CDR3 is made up of 17 amino acids. Trimming stripped 7 bases from V and 7 bases from J, with 26 bases between. The CDR3: CASIPAGGGGSWNEQFF. In DNA form, the CDR3 reads TGCGCCAGCATCCCCGCAGGGGGCGGGGGCTCCTGGAATGAGCAGTTCTTC.

In its sample, this clonotype was seen a few times. The V gene is TRBV4-3, the J gene TRBJ2-3; D gene unclear. This CDR3 region has 13 residues. The V gene lost 2 bases and the J gene lost 6 bases, with 9 bases spanning the gap. Germline CDR1 LGHNA, CDR2 YSLEER. The CDR3 coding sequence is TGCGCCAGCAGCCAAAATGCTCTGGATACGCAGTATTTT. This gives the protein CASSQNALDTQYF.

The genes are TRBV2 and TRBJ2-7, with D perhaps being TRBD1 or TRBD2 (6 bases each). CDR1 and CDR2 (germline): SNHLY, FYNNEI. Between the trimmed V and J ends, which lost 6 bases and 3 bases, there was a span of 18 bases. CDR3 size: 15 residues. CDR3 coding DNA: TGTGCCAGCAGCCGTGGGACACTCGGGGGCTACGAGCAGTACGTC. It translates to CASSRGTLGGYEQYV.

Only a few counts were recorded for this clonotype. This rearrangement joins TRBV6-5 to TRBJ2-3, with 8 bases fitting TRBD2. Germline CDR1 and CDR2: MNHEY and SVGAGI. The CDR3 is 16 amino acids. The ends lost 0 bases at V and 7 bases at J; junction bases unmatched: 9. CDR3 amino acids: CASSYSSGLAENTQYF. CDR3 DNA sequence: TGTGCCAGCAGTTACTCTTCTGGACTAGCTGAAAATACGCAGTATTTT.

This clonotype came up a few times. The genes are TRBV4-3 and TRBJ2-1; TRBD2 agrees at 12 bases. V shed 4 bases, J shed 6 bases, and the junction held 10 bases outside the gene matches. This CDR3 region has 17 residues. Germline CDR1 reads LGHNA; CDR2 reads YSLEER. The CDR3 region is CASSLTRTSGALNEQFF. The DNA for the CDR3 is TGCGCCAGCAGCCTGACCAGGACTAGCGGGGCTCTCAATGAGCAGTTCTTC.

The chain couples TRBV13 to TRBJ1-1, with 10 bases aligning to TRBD1. The V and J ends lost 5 bases and 5 bases, in that order; junction bases with no gene match: 5. The germline gives CDR1 PRHDT, CDR2 FYEKMQ (reference sequence). The CDR3 consists of 14 residues. CDR3 sequence (DNA): TGTGCCAGCAGCGCTTCGGGACAGGGGACTGAAGCTTTCTTT. This translates into CASSASGQGTEAFF. The full variable domain, rest sourced from reference TRBV13 and TRBJ1-1, is AAGVIQSPRHLIKEKRETATLKCYPIPRHDTVYWYQQGPGQDPQFLISFYEKMQSDKGSIPDRFSAQQFSDYHSELNMSSLELGDSALYFCASSASGQGTEAFFGQGTRLTVV.

This clonotype was seen a handful of times. The chain is built from TRBV2 and TRBJ2-3; 13 nucleotides align to TRBD2. After removal of 5 bases from V and 2 bases from J, the junction contained 7 bases not matched to a gene. Germline-derived CDR1 and CDR2 are SNHLY and FYNNEI. The CDR3 totals 17 residues. Written as DNA, the CDR3 is TGTGCCAGCAGTCTGGGACTAGCGGGGTTGCCCACAGATACGCAGTATTTT. Protein product: CASSLGLAGLPTDTQYF. Full variable domain (remainder filled in from reference TRBV2 and TRBJ2-3): EPEVTQTPSHQVTQMGQEVILRCVPISNHLYFYWYRQILGQKVEFLVSFYNNEISEKSEIFDDQFSVERPDGSNFTLKIRSTKLEDSAMYFCASSLGLAGLPTDTQYFGPGTRLTVL.

This clonotype was recorded a few times. The chain has TRBV7-9 and TRBJ2-5, with 7 bases lining up with TRBD1. The CDR3 runs to 17 residues. The V gene end was trimmed by 5 bases and the J gene end by 0 bases; junction bases not matched to a gene: 12. Per the germline V gene, CDR1 is SEHNR and CDR2 is FQNEAQ (reference sequence). The CDR3 bases are TGTGCCAGCAGCCACAGATCGACAGGGACCTACCAAGAGACCCAGTACTTC. It yields the protein CASSHRSTGTYQETQYF.

The chain is built from TRBV6-1 and TRBJ2-7, with D unresolved. The CDR3 runs 13 residues. The germline V gene encodes CDR1 MNHNS and CDR2 SASEGT. The V and J ends lost 5 bases and 2 bases respectively, with 10 bases between them. The CDR3 nucleotides read TGTGCCAGCAGTTCCAGGCAGACCTACGAGCAGTACTTC. This encodes CASSSRQTYEQYF.

This clonotype was seen a handful of times. The chain couples TRBV7-6 to TRBJ2-6; D remains ambiguous. Trimming took off 5 bases at V and 4 bases at J, with 15 bases between the two ends. CDR1 SGHVS and CDR2 FNYEAQ come from the germline V gene. CDR3 length: 16 amino acids. The CDR3 loop reads CASSTRPSWGANVLTF. The CDR3, as DNA: TGTGCCAGCAGCACCAGGCCCTCCTGGGGGGCCAACGTCCTGACTTTC.

This clonotype was observed a few times. Mismatch with germline at one junction end may stem from a read error. V and J are TRBV7-7 and TRBJ2-3; TRBD2 is a possible D gene (7 bases). CDR3 length: 14 amino acids. CDR1 and CDR2 from the germline V gene are SSHAT and FNYEAQ (reference sequence). The CDR3 loop reads CASSLRGARDTQYF. The CDR3 DNA is TGTGCTAGCAGCTTACGGGGGGCCAGGGATACGCAGTATTTT. Full variable domain (rest looked up from reference TRBV7-7 and TRBJ2-3): GAGVSQSPRYKVTKRGQDVTLRCDPISSHATLYWYQQALGQGPEFLTYFNYEAQPDKSGLPSDRFSAERPEGSISTLTIQRTEQRDSAMYRCASSLRGARDTQYFGPGTRLTVL.

This clonotype was counted many times. The chain joins TRBV11-3 to TRBJ2-3; D uncertain. Germline assignment: CDR1 SGHNT and CDR2 YENEEA. Trimming removed 3 bases at V and 6 bases at J, with 7 bases between. The CDR3 extends over 12 amino acids. The CDR3 DNA reads as TGTGCCAGCAGCTTCGGCTTTGATACGCAGTATTTT. Encoded protein: CASSFGFDTQYF.

The chain carries TRBV7-9 and TRBJ2-1, with 8 positions matching TRBD2. The J call may be incorrect, as the DNA end agrees better with TRBJ2-7. Germline-derived CDR1 and CDR2 are SEHNR and FQNEAQ (reference sequence). This CDR3 region has 15 residues. CDR3 coding DNA: TGTGCCAGCAGCTTTAGCGGGGCAGGGACGGGCGAGCAGTACTTC. The encoded protein is CASSFSGAGTGEQYF.

This clonotype came up many times. The CDR3 reads CASSEGDTGELFF. CDR3 DNA: TGTGCCAGCAGTGAAGGGGACACCGGGGAGCTGTTTTTT. The J gene is TRBJ2-2, the V gene TRBV6-4, with D tentatively TRBD1 (5 bases). The CDR3 consists of 13 residues. Trimming shortened V by 3 bases and J by 3 bases, and 5 bases separated the two germline ends. Per the germline V gene, CDR1 is MRHNA and CDR2 is SNTAGT.

This clonotype has only a few counts. The chain recombines TRBV7-9 with TRBJ2-3; 7 positions match TRBD2. CDR3 length equals 15 residues. V was pared by 3 bases and J by 1 base, with 4 bases of the junction left unmatched. CDR1 SEHNR and CDR2 FQNEAQ come from the germline V gene (reference sequence). The CDR3 sequence: CASSLPGGRTDTQYF. The CDR3 coding sequence is TGTGCCAGCAGCTTGCCGGGGGGACGCACAGATACGCAGTATTTT. Drawing the rest from reference TRBV7-9 and TRBJ2-3, the complete variable domain is DTGVSQNPRHKITKRGQNVTFRCDPISEHNRLYWYRQTLGQGPEFLTYFQNEAQLEKSRLLSDRFSAERPKGSFSTLEIQRTEQGDSAMYLCASSLPGGRTDTQYFGPGTRLTVL.

The rearrangement links TRBV7-9 to TRBJ1-4, with D possibly matching TRBD1 (6 bases). The CDR3 has 16 residues. Germline V gene sequence: CDR1 SEHNR, CDR2 FQNEAQ (reference sequence). Trimming took 1 base from V and 3 from J, leaving 12 bases between them. The CDR3 loop reads CASSLGAGGPNEKLFF. The CDR3 DNA reads as TGTGCCAGCAGCTTAGGAGCCGGGGGGCCTAATGAAAAACTGTTTTTT.

There are a few counts of this clonotype. This CDR3 reads CASSPLGGRSMNTEAFF. The CDR3 DNA is TGTGCCAGCAGCCCACTAGGGGGGAGGAGCATGAACACTGAAGCTTTCTTT. The rearrangement uses TRBV7-3 and TRBJ1-1, with D possibly being TRBD1 (6 bases). The CDR3 length is 17 residues. Trimming cost V 5 bases and J 0 bases, with 19 bases left between them. Germline assignment: CDR1 SGHTA and CDR2 FQGTGA.

The CDR3 sequence: CASSPPYWVNEQFF. For the CDR3, the DNA is TGTGCCAGCAGTCCGCCGTATTGGGTCAATGAGCAGTTCTTC. The chain is built from TRBV27 and TRBJ2-1, with D uncertain. CDR1 is MNHEY and CDR2 is SMNVEV in the germline V gene (reference sequence). The CDR3 is 14 amino acids. V lost 5 bases and J lost 6, with 14 bases in between.

J is TRBJ2-5 and V is TRBV10-3; no clear D gene. The CDR3 is 10 residues long. Trimming cost V 6 bases and J 5 bases, with 4 bases left between them. Germline lookup yields CDR1 ENHRY and CDR2 SYGVKD. CDR3 coding DNA: TGTGCCATCAGCCAGGAGACCCAGTACTTC. This sequence encodes CAISQETQYF.

Only a few counts were recorded for this clonotype. The chain has TRBV6-2 or TRBV6-3 and TRBJ2-1, with TRBD2 identical over 10 bases. Germline V gene data show CDR1 as MNHEY and CDR2 as SVGEGT. The CDR3 totals 16 residues. The V and J ends lost 4 bases and 7 bases, in that order; junction bases with no gene match: 10. The CDR3, as DNA: TGTGCCAGCAGTTCCACCGTCCTAGCGGGGGTTAATGAGCAGTTCTTC. Amino acid sequence: CASSSTVLAGVNEQFF.

This clonotype came up many times. J is TRBJ2-7 and V is TRBV29-1; a possible D gene is TRBD1 (5 bases). This CDR3 comprises 11 residues. The V and J ends lost 6 bases and 1 base respectively, with 7 bases between them. CDR1 and CDR2 from the germline V gene are SQVTM and ANQGSEA. The CDR3 DNA follows: TGCAGCGTCCAGGGTTCCTACGAGCAGTACTTC. Protein sequence: CSVQGSYEQYF.